This passage covers 8 T cell receptor beta chains from one sample sequenced in a study of T cells in tuberculosis. Time point described: new active TB diagnosis, blood taken before or within 7 days of starting treatment. Here immunoSEQ multiplex PCR was the method, and the copy in TCRdb shows in-frame clones only, minus some. The sample lists about 34,000 clones; around 90% were seen once. The sequencing used PBMCs, collected at tuberculosis diagnosis. Receptors were obtained from an adult with tuberculosis.

This sequence joins TRBV29-1 and TRBJ1-2; D is possibly TRBD1 (6 bases). The V end lost 4 bases, the J end lost 4 bases, and 22 bases lay between the germline ends. The CDR3 is made up of 16 amino acids. CDR1 and CDR2 (germline): SQVTM, ANQGSEA. CDR3 protein: CSVGGGTGSRGYGYTF. In DNA form, the CDR3 reads TGCAGCGTTGGTGGGGGCACAGGGAGTCGCGGCTATGGCTACACCTTC.

The chain uses TRBV2 and TRBJ2-7, with D possibly being TRBD1 (5 bases). With 7 bases removed from V and 5 bases from J, the gap between germline ends came to 12 bases. This CDR3 region has 12 residues. Germline CDR1 reads SNHLY; CDR2 reads FYNNEI. The CDR3 protein is CASNPGMNEQYF. Here the CDR3 DNA reads TGTGCCAGCAATCCAGGGATGAACGAGCAGTACTTC.

V gene TRBV19 combines with J gene TRBJ1-2; TRBD1 is a possible D gene (6 bases). CDR3 length equals 14 residues. Trimming removed 11 bases at V and 2 bases at J, with 18 bases between. The germline V gene encodes CDR1 LNHDA and CDR2 SQIVND (reference sequence). CDR3 sequence: CAGRTEGPNYGYTF. CDR3 nucleotide sequence: TGTGCCGGGCGGACAGAGGGCCCCAACTATGGCTACACCTTC.

The chain uses TRBV30 and TRBJ2-1; a possible D gene is TRBD1 (6 bases). Germline CDR1 and CDR2: GTSNPN and SVGIG (reference sequence). The length of the CDR3 is 12 residues. V lost 1 base to trimming and J lost 9 bases, with 10 bases between them. In DNA form, the CDR3 reads TGTGCCTGGAGTGGCCTCAGGGGTGAGCAGTTCTTC. Translated, it gives CAWSGLRGEQFF.

The sample holds one count of this clone. This chain links TRBV5-5 with TRBJ1-4, with 8 nucleotides matching TRBD1. The V segment lost 3 bases and the J segment 4 bases; nucleotides outside the gene matches: 5. This CDR3 is built from 15 residues. The V gene's germline CDR1 is SGHKS and CDR2 YYEKEE (reference sequence). The CDR3 region is CASSSGGQDNEKLFF. DNA of the CDR3: TGTGCCAGCAGCTCCGGGGGACAGGATAATGAAAAACTGTTTTTT. Combining the CDR3 with reference TRBV5-5 and TRBJ1-4 gives the whole variable domain DAGVTQSPTHLIKTRGQQVTLRCSPISGHKSVSWYQQVLGQGPQFIFQYYEKEERGRGNFPDRFSARQFPNYSSELNVNALLLGDSALYLCASSSGGQDNEKLFFGSGTQLSVL.

The chain carries TRBV13 and TRBJ2-3; D is possibly TRBD1 (6 bases). Trimming pared 5 bases from V and 2 bases from J, leaving 11 bases between. Per germline, CDR1 PRHDT and CDR2 FYEKMQ (reference sequence). The CDR3 covers 14 residues. DNA for the CDR3: TGTGCCAGCAGCGGACAGTTAAACACAGATACGCAGTATTTT. Translated, it gives CASSGQLNTDTQYF.

The CDR3 is CASSDGRLTASYNEQFF. The CDR3, as DNA: TGTGCCAGCAGTGACGGGAGGTTAACCGCCTCCTACAATGAGCAGTTCTTC. This rearrangement joins TRBV2 to TRBJ2-1; 7 nucleotides line up with TRBD2. V was pared by 3 bases and J by 0 bases, with 8 bases of the junction left unmatched. This CDR3 comprises 17 residues. The germline CDR1 and CDR2 sequences are SNHLY and FYNNEI.

The chain is built from TRBV7-8 and TRBJ2-1, with D perhaps TRBD1 (5 bases). Trimming cost V 6 bases and J 6 bases, with 12 bases left between them. The CDR3 consists of 13 residues. Germline V gene data show CDR1 as SGHVS and CDR2 as FQNEAQ. In DNA, the CDR3 is TGTGCCAGCAGGCCACCAAGGGGCAATGAGCAGTTCTTC. The encoded protein is CASRPPRGNEQFF.